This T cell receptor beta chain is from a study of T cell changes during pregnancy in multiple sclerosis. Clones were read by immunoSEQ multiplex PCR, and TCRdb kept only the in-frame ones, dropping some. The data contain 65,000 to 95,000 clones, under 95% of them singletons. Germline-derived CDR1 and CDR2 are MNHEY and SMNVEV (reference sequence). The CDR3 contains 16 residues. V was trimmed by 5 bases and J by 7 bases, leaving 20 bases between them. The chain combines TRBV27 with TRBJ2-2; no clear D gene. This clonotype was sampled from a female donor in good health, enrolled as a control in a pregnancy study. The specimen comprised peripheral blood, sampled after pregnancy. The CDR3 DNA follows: TGTGCCAGCAGTCCTATCGACACGTCAGCTGGCGGGGAGCTGTTTTTT. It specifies CASSPIDTSAGGELFF.